This TCR beta chain came from a study of blood T cells in healthy people across ages. Germline-derived CDR1 and CDR2 are SGHNT and YYREEE (reference sequence). The CDR3 covers 15 residues. V gave up 5 bases and J gave up 7 bases, with 22 bases separating them. Next came a second PCR, run for about 7 to 11 cycles, which used a sample-barcoded 5' primer along with a J-beta primer mix. TCRdb re-called the 5' RACE reads with MiXCR, one entry per CDR3 protein. Among around 2 million distinct CDR3 sequences listed, about 39% were seen once. This chain joins TRBV5-4 and TRBJ2-7; no definite D call. Sequencing used blood. This receptor was obtained from a human donor in good health. The CDR3 sequence is CASSREGAQFYEQYF. In nucleotides, the CDR3 is TGTGCCAGCAGTCGCGAAGGCGCGCAATTTTATGAGCAGTACTTC.